This entry features one T cell receptor (beta chain) sequence. What it recognizes is unknown. The junction does not match germline at one end; this may be a read error. The source of the sample is a study of cytomegalovirus exposure and HLA in healthy donors. Study-wide background: HLA-typed donors were the source of around 77 million unique TCRs held in an early data release.

Study outcomes and limitations: Later, an analysis found that common viral pathogens appeared to be linked with several of the most significant clusters. Analysis was performed later, and it showed HLA-associated TCR beta chains to be more clonally expanded than equally common others. Among donors in an Asian-associated ancestry cluster, a later analysis reportedly found fewer N-insertions than the roughly 610-donor mean.

This PCR relied on a set of 60 Vbeta primers and 13 Jbeta primers. This table comes from immunoSEQ multiplex PCR, and its TCRdb copy is limited to in-frame clones, with some not included. Of about 150,000 clones listed, 65% to 75% are singletons. This receptor was obtained from a man younger than 35 in good health and CMV-seronegative. The sequenced sample was PBMCs.

The CDR3 DNA reads TGTGCCAGCAGCGTAGAGGGGACAGCGGCCAAAAACAGTCAGTACTTC. This translates into CASSVEGTAAKNSQYF. The chain carries TRBV9 and TRBJ2-4; 7 nucleotides line up with TRBD1. CDR1 and CDR2 from the germline V gene are SGDLS and YYNGEE. The CDR3 loop spans 16 amino acids.